The 7 T cell receptor beta chains below were found in one sample sequenced in a study of regulatory T cells in long-lasting Graves disease. Researchers made TCR beta libraries by using iRepertoire HTBI primers and running Arm-PCR on CDR3 regions. TCRdb re-analysed the multiplex PCR reads in MiXCR, keeping a single row per CDR3 protein. The table includes approximately 360,000 distinct CDR3 sequences, roughly 25% detected once. Time point noted: persistent/refractory GD, antithyroid drugs over 5 years with positive TRAb. From PBMCs, RNA was extracted and then used to make the TCR library. The sequencing used peripheral blood mononuclear cells (PBMCs), collected when the disease was refractory, from a patient treated with antithyroid drugs. The receptors derive from a woman between 40 and 50 years old with Graves disease.

V is TRBV29-1 and J is TRBJ2-1, with a tentative D call TRBD2 (5 bases). Germline V gene sequence: CDR1 SQVTM, CDR2 ANQGSEA. The CDR3 totals 12 residues. Trimming shortened V by 7 bases and J by 15 bases, and 22 bases separated the two germline ends. The DNA for the CDR3 is TGCAGCGCCACGACTAATTCGGGTAGTCGGTTCTTC. It specifies CSATTNSGSRFF.

This clonotype was counted many times. V and J are TRBV6-1 and TRBJ2-7, with TRBD2 matching over 9 bases. The germline gives CDR1 MNHNS, CDR2 SASEGT. The length of the CDR3 is 14 residues. J was trimmed by 7 bases and V by 4 bases; bases with no gene match: 8. The CDR3 reads CASSALSGRREQYF. The CDR3 DNA reads as TGTGCCAGCAGTGCCCTCAGCGGGAGGCGGGAGCAGTACTTC.

Many counts were recorded for this clonotype. The chain combines TRBV20-1 with TRBJ1-1; no clear D. The germline CDR1 and CDR2 sequences are DFQATT and SNEGSKA (reference sequence). This CDR3 has 12 amino acids. The V gene lost 3 bases and the J gene lost 1 base, with 6 bases spanning the gap. CDR3 bases: TGCAGTGCTAGTAGGCAGAACACTGAAGCTTTCTTT. This codes for CSASRQNTEAFF.

In regard to this clonotype: A single base separates this from a much larger clone, so it may be a read error. The chain employs TRBV2 and TRBJ2-2; a weak D match, TRBD2 (6 bases). V lost 3 bases to trimming and J lost 4 bases, with 12 bases between them. Germline values: CDR1 SNHLY, CDR2 FYNNEI. CDR3 length equals 15 residues. The CDR3 reads CASSEWRDSTGELFF. The CDR3 DNA is TGTGCCAGCAGTGAGTGGAGGGACTCCACCGGGGAGCTGTTTTTT.

The rearrangement joins TRBV20-1 to TRBJ1-1; weak D call: TRBD1 (5 bases). CDR3 size: 14 residues. Germline assignment: CDR1 DFQATT and CDR2 SNEGSKA (reference sequence). The V and J ends lost 4 bases and 4 bases respectively, with 16 bases between them. The CDR3 region has the DNA TGCAGTGCTATCTCATCGAGGGGTGGCACTGAAGCTTTCTTT. It specifies CSAISSRGGTEAFF.

This clonotype was seen ten or more times. The chain combines TRBV6-1 with TRBJ1-1, with a possible D match to TRBD1 (6 bases). The CDR3 is made up of 15 amino acids. The germline V gene encodes CDR1 MNHNS and CDR2 SASEGT. V lost 2 bases to trimming and J lost 4 bases, with 14 bases between them. The CDR3, as DNA: TGTGCCAGCAGTGAAAGCCGAACAGGGCCCACTGAAGCTTTCTTT. It translates to CASSESRTGPTEAFF.

This clonotype was counted a few times. This chain uses TRBV7-9 with TRBJ2-5; D assignment may be TRBD1 or TRBD2 (5 bases each). In germline, CDR1 is SEHNR, CDR2 FQNEAQ (reference sequence). The CDR3 totals 13 residues. V dropped 1 base and J dropped 7 bases, with 10 bases sitting between them. The CDR3 nucleotides read TGTGCCAGCAGCTTAGTGGGGGTATGGACCCAGTACTTC. It specifies CASSLVGVWTQYF. Supplemented by reference TRBV7-9 and TRBJ2-5, the full variable domain reads DTGVSQNPRHKITKRGQNVTFRCDPISEHNRLYWYRQTLGQGPEFLTYFQNEAQLEKSRLLSDRFSAERPKGSFSTLEIQRTEQGDSAMYLCASSLVGVWTQYFGPGTRLLVL.